The text below deals with one T cell receptor (beta chain). Its antigen is not yet known. Per-base qualities were not stored, and no clone one base away is much larger. This sample was taken from a study of shared clonotypes between healthy human individuals (dated by TCRdb to about 2020). Describing the broader study: A few men and a couple of women, aged 18 to 49 years, made up the cohort. Between about 0.94 and 8.9 billion PBMCs per donor were obtained by leukapheresis. To increase sequencing depth and limit assay-specific biases, TCR repertoire library preparation and sequencing were carried out by different laboratories using diverse techniques. Blood TCR repertoires of roughly five healthy adults were deeply sequenced to estimate repertoire size and the extent of clonotype sharing between individuals. For each donor, CD4 naive and CD4 memory were each run on three plates, CD8 naive on two plates, and CD8 memory on one plate.

Counted from cysteine to phenylalanine, this CDR3 has 18 amino acids. CDR3 DNA is the only sequence kept; it has 54 bases, read in frame from the first base. V is trimmed back by 4 bases and J by 0 bases, and the junction contains 9 bases that no gene match accounts for. CDR1 is given as KGHSH and CDR2 as LQKENI, both from the germline V gene. Using the deep immunoSEQ assay, TCR CDR3 regions were amplified from genomic DNA by multiplex PCR. Genomic DNA extracted from each cell subset was distributed evenly over all wells of several immunoSEQ 96-well plates, and each plate served as one replicate. For sorted subsets, each replicate PCR was loaded with roughly 190 ng genomic DNA, equivalent to 25,000 to 35,000 T cell genomes. Purified libraries were measured with a Qubit 3.0 fluorometer, size-checked on a Bioanalyzer 2100, and measured again with the KAPA Library Quantification kit. Every immunoSEQ 96-well plate was sequenced on a separate single-read 150-cycle Illumina NextSeq 550 flow cell. The original pipeline was this. Because the immunoSEQ output included only junctional sequences and no quality scores, the filtering could not be the same as the filtering used for full-length reads. To assign V/J genes and CDR3, sequences were annotated using PyIR, a Python wrapper for IgBLAST v1.9, with IMGT germline references. Reads with weak V/J assignments (E-value above 1e-6), missing CDR3, stop codons, out-of-frame junctions, or ambiguous translated residues were removed. V3J clonotypes were defined by identical inferred V gene, J gene, and CDR3 amino acid sequence. To compute the percentage overlap between repertoires, the number of shared unique clonotypes was divided by the size of the smaller repertoire. Repertoire richness was assessed with RTK rarefaction, the Chao1 estimator, and Recon v2.1 estimates of unobserved clonotypes. Generation probabilities for all TCRbeta clonotypes obtained by the gDNA method from a handful of donors were computed using OLGA. The immuneACCESS repertoire file appears here via TCRdb, limited to in-frame rearrangements. These files lack a portion of the clones; in checked studies, under half of the deficit traces to unresolved V genes, and the cause of the others is not known. D and trimming come from the DNA, and the V and J calls and clone size come from that table. For this sample the table gives about 1,500,000 clones, of which roughly 96% were detected only once. The ten largest clones capture over 1% of the sample.

The donors were healthy, HIV-negative adults with no recently reported acute infections or vaccinations. All donors were Caucasian adults living in Nashville, Tennessee, USA. CD4+ T cells were enriched by magnetic negative selection, after which naive cells were positively selected on CD45RA and the negative fraction was taken as the memory subset. After blood collection by leukapheresis, PBMCs were isolated using Ficoll-Histopaque density gradient centrifugation and then cryopreserved in the vapor phase of liquid nitrogen. Purity and quantity of every magnetically sorted T cell population were checked by analytical flow cytometry. Each sorted fraction had its genomic DNA isolated and then quantified by UV absorbance on a Nanodrop 2000c. Broader findings and caveats from the paper: Even with the large sequencing depth, rarefaction of the sorted-subset datasets indicated that sequencing was incomplete. When a few donors were compared, the shared fraction of clonotypes was about 5% for naive CD4, roughly 3.4% for naive CD8, more than 2% for memory CD4, and roughly 0.4% for memory CD8. Sampling was limited to blood, and TCR repertoires in tissue likely differ from TCR repertoires in blood. Compared with non-shared clonotypes, the clonotypes found in all four sorted-subset donors had higher generation probabilities. Because the study included a small number of donors, the genetic and exposure-history diversity represented was limited. Estimated clonotype richness was generally larger for naive than for memory subsets. Pairwise subsampling indicated that sequencing depth was expected to affect the degree of clonotype sharing among donors.

The sequence came from a man aged 30 to 39 in good health. Specimen: naive CD4+ T cells sorted from blood. The meaning of the sample's cell subset or site label: CD45RA+ positively selected. This sequence uses TRBV18 and TRBJ2-6, with 7 middle bases fitting TRBD2. Here the CDR3 is given as CASSLTWGGGSGANVLTF. Read as DNA, the sequence is TGTGCCAGCTCACTGACGTGGGGCGGGGGCTCTGGGGCCAACGTCCTGACTTTC.